This entry lists 14 T cell receptor beta chains sequenced from one sample in a study of blood T cell repertoires in COVID-19. Assay: immunoSEQ multiplex PCR; the TCRdb copy retains only in-frame clones and omits some. The sample lists around 330,000 clones, 85% occurring once. The specimen sequenced was PBMCs or T cells enriched from blood (not recorded which). These receptors were obtained from a woman aged 25 to 39 who had been exposed to COVID-19.

In its sample, this clone was seen once. The chain combines TRBV3-1 (or the pseudogene TRBV3-2) with TRBJ2-1; 13 bases fit TRBD2. This CDR3 contains 18 residues. Trimming cost V 0 bases and J 0 bases; bases outside gene matches: 2. The germline V gene has CDR1 LGHDT and CDR2 YNNKEL (reference sequence). CDR3 sequence (DNA): TGTGCCAGCAGCCAAGATTGGACTAGCGGGAGCTCCTACAATGAGCAGTTCTTC. This codes for CASSQDWTSGSSYNEQFF.

The rearrangement links TRBV12-3 or TRBV12-4 to TRBJ2-7; D unclear. This CDR3 has 13 residues. V dropped 4 bases and J dropped 3 bases, with 10 bases sitting between them. CDR3 region: CASSYQTDYEQYF. The CDR3 DNA follows: TGTGCCAGCAGTTACCAGACTGACTACGAGCAGTACTTC.

V and J are TRBV30 and TRBJ1-1, with a weak D call TRBD1 (6 bases). CDR3 length equals 16 residues. V was cut by 0 bases and J by 2 bases, with 16 bases left in between. CDR1 and CDR2 (germline): GTSNPN, SVGIG (reference sequence). The DNA for the CDR3 is TGTGCCTGGAGTGTACTTCCGGGACAATCAAACACTGAAGCTTTCTTT. Encoded protein: CAWSVLPGQSNTEAFF.

V is TRBV3-1 (or the pseudogene TRBV3-2) and J is TRBJ1-5; 7 bases are a match to TRBD1. The CDR3 extends over 14 amino acids. Germline values: CDR1 LGHDT, CDR2 YNNKEL (reference sequence). Losses at the gene ends were 3 bases for V and 3 bases for J; bases not matched to a gene: 2. In nucleotides, the CDR3 is TGTGCCAGCAGCCAGACAGGGTCCAATCAGCCCCAGCATTTT. Encoded protein: CASSQTGSNQPQHF.

The V call is TRBV29-1, the J call TRBJ2-7; 9 positions match TRBD1. Germline V gene sequence: CDR1 SQVTM, CDR2 ANQGSEA. The J segment lost 6 bases and the V segment lost 7 bases, leaving 7 bases of the junction unmatched. This CDR3 region has 12 residues. CDR3 residues: CSAIGQGLEQYF. Written as DNA, the CDR3 is TGCAGCGCCATAGGACAGGGGCTCGAGCAGTACTTC.

A few counts support this clone. The chain is built from TRBV28 and TRBJ1-2; D is unresolved. CDR1 is MDHEN and CDR2 is SYDVKM in the germline V gene. The CDR3 length is 12 residues. Trimming stripped 5 bases from V and 3 bases from J, with 7 bases between. CDR3 nucleotides: TGTGCCAGCAGTGGGGAGTACTATGGCTACACCTTC. Translating gives CASSGEYYGYTF.

V is TRBV10-1 and J is TRBJ1-2; maybe TRBD1 (5 bases). Germline loops: CDR1 WNHNN, CDR2 SYGVQD (reference sequence). V was shortened by 0 bases and J by 8 bases, with 10 bases between the two germline ends. The CDR3 covers 13 residues. CDR3 sequence: CASSESRVRGYTF. The CDR3 DNA reads TGCGCCAGCAGTGAGTCCAGGGTACGAGGCTACACCTTC.

CDR3 amino acids: CAISVGACGTSVSEESRDTQYF. DNA of the CDR3: TGTGCCATCAGTGTAGGGGCATGTGGGACTAGCGTATCCGAGGAGAGTCGAGATACGCAGTATTTT. The chain is built from TRBV10-3 and TRBJ2-3; 10 bases map to TRBD2. The V gene's germline CDR1 is ENHRY and CDR2 SYGVKD. This CDR3 region has 22 residues. With 4 bases clipped from V and 5 bases from J, the junction kept 27 bases outside the gene matches.

The CDR3 here is CASNSGTSALEQYF. The CDR3 region has the DNA TGTGCCAGCAACTCCGGGACTTCTGCCTTGGAGCAGTACTTC. The chain carries TRBV28 and TRBJ2-7; D is possibly TRBD2 (6 bases). Germline CDR1 and CDR2: MDHEN and SYDVKM. This CDR3 comprises 14 residues. The V end was cut by 7 bases, the J end by 7 bases, with 20 bases between.

V usage is TRBV7-3 and J usage is TRBJ1-1, with D maybe TRBD1 (5 bases). The V end lost 0 bases, the J end lost 1 base, and 12 bases lay between the germline ends. Germline loops: CDR1 SGHTA, CDR2 FQGTGA. CDR3 length: 16 residues. The CDR3 region is CASSLTAGNENTEAFF. The CDR3 nucleotides read TGTGCCAGCAGCTTAACGGCAGGGAATGAGAACACTGAAGCTTTCTTT.

Details on this clone: At the DNA level, this CDR3 is encoded by other sequences in the same sample as well. J is TRBJ1-1 and V is TRBV5-1, with 7 bases aligning to TRBD1. CDR3 size: 14 residues. The trim removed 4 bases at V and 0 bases at J, leaving 3 bases unmatched. CDR1 is SGHRS and CDR2 is YFSETQ in the germline V gene. CDR3 in DNA: TGCGCCAGCAGCCTCGGACAGGTGAACACTGAAGCTTTCTTT. As protein: CASSLGQVNTEAFF. The entire variable domain, with the rest obtained from reference TRBV5-1 and TRBJ1-1, is as follows: KAGVTQTPRYLIKTRGQQVTLSCSPISGHRSVSWYQQTPGQGLQFLFEYFSETQRNKGNFPGRFSGRQFSNSRSEMNVSTLELGDSALYLCASSLGQVNTEAFFGQGTRLTVV.

The chain links TRBV4-1 to TRBJ1-5; TRBD1 matches at 8 bases. This CDR3 is built from 16 residues. From germline, CDR1 is MGHRA and CDR2 YSYEKL. Losses at the gene ends were 4 bases for V and 4 bases for J; bases not matched to a gene: 9. This chain's CDR3 is CASSLFAGGGNQPQHF. The CDR3 nucleotides are TGCGCCAGCAGCCTATTCGCAGGGGGCGGTAATCAGCCCCAGCATTTT.

The rearrangement links TRBV6-5 to TRBJ2-3; D ambiguous. The V end lost 8 bases, the J end lost 1 base, and 13 bases lay between the germline ends. The germline gives CDR1 MNHEY, CDR2 SVGAGI. CDR3 length equals 14 residues. The CDR3 spells CASCLDSGTDTQYF. CDR3 coding DNA: TGTGCCAGCTGTCTAGATTCGGGCACAGATACGCAGTATTTT.

This clone was seen a single time. The rearrangement links TRBV24-1 to TRBJ2-3; 7 bases align to TRBD2. This CDR3 contains 17 residues. V was pared by 5 bases and J by 2 bases, with 12 bases of the junction left unmatched. The germline V gene encodes CDR1 KGHDR and CDR2 SFDVKD. The CDR3 DNA reads as TGTGCCACCAGTGCGGCGGGGGAGGGCATCCTCACAGATACGCAGTATTTT. Its protein is CATSAAGEGILTDTQYF.